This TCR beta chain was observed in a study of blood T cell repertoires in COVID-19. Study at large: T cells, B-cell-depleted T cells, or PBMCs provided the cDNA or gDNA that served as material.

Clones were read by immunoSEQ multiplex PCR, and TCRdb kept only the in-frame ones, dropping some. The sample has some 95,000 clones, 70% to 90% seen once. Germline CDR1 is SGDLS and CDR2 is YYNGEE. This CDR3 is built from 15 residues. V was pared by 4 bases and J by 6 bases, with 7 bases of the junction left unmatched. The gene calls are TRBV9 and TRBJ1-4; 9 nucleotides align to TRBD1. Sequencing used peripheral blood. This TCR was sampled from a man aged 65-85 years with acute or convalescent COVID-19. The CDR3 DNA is TGTGCCAGCAGCTCCAGGACAGGGGAAGATGAAAAACTGTTTTTT. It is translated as CASSSRTGEDEKLFF.